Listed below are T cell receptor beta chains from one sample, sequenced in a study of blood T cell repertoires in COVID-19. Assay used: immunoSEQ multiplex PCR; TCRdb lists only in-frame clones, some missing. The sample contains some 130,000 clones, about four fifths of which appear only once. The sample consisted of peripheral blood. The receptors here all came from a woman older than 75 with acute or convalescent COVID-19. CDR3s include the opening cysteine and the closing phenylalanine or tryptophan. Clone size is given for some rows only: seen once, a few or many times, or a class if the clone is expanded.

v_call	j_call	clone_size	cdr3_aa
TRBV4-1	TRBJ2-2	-	CASSQEVSRGAGELFF
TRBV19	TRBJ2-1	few	CASSIAGRGPGNEQFF
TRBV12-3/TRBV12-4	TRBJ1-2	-	CASWRLNNYGYTF
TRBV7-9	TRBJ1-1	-	CASSQATTGNPEAFF
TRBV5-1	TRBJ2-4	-	CASSFWYGKNIQYF
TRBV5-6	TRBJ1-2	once	CASSSRGGYGYTF
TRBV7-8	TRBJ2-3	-	CASSLVAQEWDTQYF
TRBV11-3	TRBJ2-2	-	CASSFDRSSGELFF
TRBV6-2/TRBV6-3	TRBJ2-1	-	CASSISGVMRSYNEQFF
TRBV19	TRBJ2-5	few	CASRPGTGQTQYF
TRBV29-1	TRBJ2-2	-	CSAGLVAGELFF
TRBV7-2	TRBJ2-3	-	CASSFRFGLAGADTQYF
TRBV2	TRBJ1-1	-	CASIWTGTEAFF
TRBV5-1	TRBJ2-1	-	CASSPGLDNEQFF
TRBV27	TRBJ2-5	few	CASSLNAGMRETQYF
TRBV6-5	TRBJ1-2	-	CASSTPRQGSYGYTF
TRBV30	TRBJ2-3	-	CAWSALAGGPDTQYF
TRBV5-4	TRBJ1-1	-	CASSQAGEVTEAFF
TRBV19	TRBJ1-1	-	CASSLLGGRNTEAFF
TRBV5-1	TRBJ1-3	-	CASSLGGQNSGNTIYF
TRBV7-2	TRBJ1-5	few	CASSLESWDRAYNQPQHF
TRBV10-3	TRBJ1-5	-	CAISPGEGRQPQHF
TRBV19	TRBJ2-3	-	CASRADSLTSTDTQYF
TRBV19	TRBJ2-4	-	CASSIGTGTVKNIQYF
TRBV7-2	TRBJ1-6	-	CASSLDQQRNSPLHF
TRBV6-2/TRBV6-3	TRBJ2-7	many	CASSPLPYEQYF
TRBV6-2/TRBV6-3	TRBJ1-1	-	CASSYGQGVTEAFF
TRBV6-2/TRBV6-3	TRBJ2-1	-	CASSPRGLSNEQFF
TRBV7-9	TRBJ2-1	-	CASSLAFGQLSLDEQFF
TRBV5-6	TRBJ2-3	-	CASSLAGDTDTQYF
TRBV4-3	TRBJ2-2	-	CASSQDVRGPGTGELFF
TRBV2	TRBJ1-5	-	CASGKQGGYNQPQHF
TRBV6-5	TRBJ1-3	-	CASSRQGRDGNTIYF
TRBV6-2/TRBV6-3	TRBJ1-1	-	CASSKGQGWSEAFF
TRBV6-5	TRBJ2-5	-	CASSSDRDQETQYF
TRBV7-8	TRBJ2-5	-	CASSREQLQETQYF
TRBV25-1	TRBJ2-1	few	CASSEWTGGDEQFF
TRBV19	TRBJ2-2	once	CASSIGGITGELFF
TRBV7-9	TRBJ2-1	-	CASSPWTAPKGQFF
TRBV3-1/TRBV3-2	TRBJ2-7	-	CASSQTGDSYEQYF
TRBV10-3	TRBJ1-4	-	CAISPGQGPEKLFF
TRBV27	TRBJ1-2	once	CASSAETEAGGYGYTF
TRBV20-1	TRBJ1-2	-	CSAYTSYGYTF
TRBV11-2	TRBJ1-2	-	CASSPYRGHGGYTF
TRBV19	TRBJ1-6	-	CASRELHNSPLHF
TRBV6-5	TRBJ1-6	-	CASSYSNRGDNSPLHF
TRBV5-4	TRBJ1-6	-	CASSAGGQGPPLHF
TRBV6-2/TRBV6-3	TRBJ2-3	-	CASSYSGSGRFLVPDTQYF
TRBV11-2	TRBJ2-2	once	CASSPLPGLARAGELFF
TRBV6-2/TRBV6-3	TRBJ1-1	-	CASSLHNTEAFF
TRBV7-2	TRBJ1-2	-	CASSPQAQGGGYTF
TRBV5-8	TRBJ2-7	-	CASSYRTERPYEQYF
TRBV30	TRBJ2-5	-	CAWRFGAETQYF
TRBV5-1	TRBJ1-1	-	CASTISGGPEAFF
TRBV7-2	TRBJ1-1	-	CATGGDRGYMNTEAFF
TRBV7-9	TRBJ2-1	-	CASSPGLAEYNEQFF
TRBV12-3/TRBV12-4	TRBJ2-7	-	CASSSTGLGEQYF
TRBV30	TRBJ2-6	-	CAWSTPGQGIAPGANVLTF
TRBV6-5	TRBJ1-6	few	CASSYGQFNSPLHF
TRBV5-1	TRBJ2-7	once	CASSPDRFYEQYF